This is a list of T cell receptor beta chains from one sample in a study of blood T cell repertoires in COVID-19. TCRdb's table, derived via immunoSEQ multiplex PCR, lists solely in-frame clones and lacks some. This sample has 150,000 to 200,000 clones, with roughly 87% found just once. The sample taken for sequencing was PBMCs or T cells enriched from blood (not recorded which). These receptors were collected from a woman aged 40-49 years with acute COVID-19. CDR3s include the opening cysteine and the closing phenylalanine or tryptophan. Clone size is stated in some rows and not others, as once, few, many or a class when expanded.

j_call: TRBJ1-2; v_call: TRBV12-3/TRBV12-4; clone_size: NA; cdr3_aa: CASSILGGYGYTF
j_call: TRBJ2-3; v_call: TRBV18; clone_size: NA; cdr3_aa: CASSPRDPSTDTQYF
j_call: TRBJ1-6; v_call: TRBV27; clone_size: NA; cdr3_aa: CASRRNRDSYNSPLHF
j_call: TRBJ1-5; v_call: TRBV21-1; clone_size: NA; cdr3_aa: CASSNQQGRWSNQPQHF
j_call: TRBJ1-2; v_call: TRBV30; clone_size: NA; cdr3_aa: CAWSRDRASRLYGYTF
j_call: TRBJ2-2; v_call: TRBV7-9; clone_size: NA; cdr3_aa: CASSLTSTAGELFF
j_call: TRBJ2-1; v_call: TRBV4-2; clone_size: NA; cdr3_aa: CASSQEVLAGSNEQFF
j_call: TRBJ2-2; v_call: TRBV9; clone_size: NA; cdr3_aa: CASSALAGAPNTGELFF
j_call: TRBJ2-7; v_call: TRBV7-2; clone_size: NA; cdr3_aa: CASRLGTSGSAEQYF
j_call: TRBJ2-5; v_call: TRBV11-2; clone_size: once; cdr3_aa: CASSPRPGDVTQYF
j_call: TRBJ1-1; v_call: TRBV19; clone_size: NA; cdr3_aa: CASSISPTANTEAFF
j_call: TRBJ2-1; v_call: TRBV5-1; clone_size: NA; cdr3_aa: CASSGRGLAGGSSYNEQFF
j_call: TRBJ2-7; v_call: TRBV5-1; clone_size: NA; cdr3_aa: CASSPRRGISRGDEQYF
j_call: TRBJ1-2; v_call: TRBV9; clone_size: few; cdr3_aa: CASSVVDRGPFYGYTF
j_call: TRBJ2-5; v_call: TRBV3-1/TRBV3-2; clone_size: NA; cdr3_aa: CASSLNRLQETQYF
j_call: TRBJ2-5; v_call: TRBV6-2/TRBV6-3; clone_size: NA; cdr3_aa: CASGSRETQYF
j_call: TRBJ1-1; v_call: TRBV2; clone_size: NA; cdr3_aa: CASSVSDTEAFF